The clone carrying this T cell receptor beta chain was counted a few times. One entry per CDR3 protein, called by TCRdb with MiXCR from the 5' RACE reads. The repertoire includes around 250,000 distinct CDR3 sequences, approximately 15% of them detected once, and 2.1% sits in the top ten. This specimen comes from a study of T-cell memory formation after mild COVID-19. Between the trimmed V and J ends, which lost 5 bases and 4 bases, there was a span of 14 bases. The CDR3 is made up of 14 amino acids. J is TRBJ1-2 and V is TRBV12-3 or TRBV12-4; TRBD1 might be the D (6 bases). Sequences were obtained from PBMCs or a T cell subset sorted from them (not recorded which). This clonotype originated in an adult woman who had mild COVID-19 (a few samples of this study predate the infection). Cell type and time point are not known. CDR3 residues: CASSPPGGGYGYTF. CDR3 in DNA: TGTGCCAGCAGTCCCCCGGGGGGCGGCTATGGCTACACCTTC.